This T cell receptor (beta chain) was captured in a study of technical replicates of blood from a few donors. Using immunoSEQ multiplex PCR, the repertoire was profiled, and TCRdb retains in-frame clones only, with some absent. The profile covers 87,000 or so clones, with around 90% appearing a single time and about 0.27% taken by the ten largest. Germline CDR1 and CDR2: MNHNY and SVGAGI (reference sequence). Trimming left V 5 bases short and J 7 bases short, with 17 bases between. The CDR3 covers 15 residues. This clonotype was obtained from a human donor in good health. The chain is built from TRBV6-6 and TRBJ2-2; D is possibly TRBD1 (6 bases). Sequences were obtained from T cells isolated from PBMCs. The CDR3 region is CASSRRTGFYGELFF. CDR3 in DNA: TGTGCCAGCAGTAGACGTACAGGGTTCTACGGGGAGCTGTTTTTT.